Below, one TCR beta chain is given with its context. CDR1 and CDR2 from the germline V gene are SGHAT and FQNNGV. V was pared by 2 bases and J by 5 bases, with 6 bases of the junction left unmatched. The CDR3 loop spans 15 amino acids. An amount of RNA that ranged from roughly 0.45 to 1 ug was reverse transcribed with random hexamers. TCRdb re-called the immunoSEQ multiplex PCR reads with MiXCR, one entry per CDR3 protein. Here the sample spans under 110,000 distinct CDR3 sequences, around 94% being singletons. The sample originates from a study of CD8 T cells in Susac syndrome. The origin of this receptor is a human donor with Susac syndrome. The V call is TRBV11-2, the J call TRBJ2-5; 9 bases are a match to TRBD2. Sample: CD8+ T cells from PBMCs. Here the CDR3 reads CASSLRASGVETQYF. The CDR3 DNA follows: TGTGCCAGCAGCTTAAGGGCTAGCGGGGTGGAGACCCAGTACTTC.